Below, 11 T cell receptor beta chains from the same sample are listed, as sequenced in a study of CD8+CD57+ T cells in acquired aplastic anemia. Profiling of TCR beta VDJ combinations and CDR3 sequences used genomic DNA as template. Via MiXCR, TCRdb re-called the reads, giving one row per CDR3 protein. Seen here are roughly 150,000 distinct CDR3 sequences, 35% to 55% observed once, and the top ten hold over 0.95%. The sequencing sample was made of sorted CD4+, CD8+, or CD8+CD57+ T cells (not recorded which) from PBMCs. Every receptor here comes from a human donor in good health.

This clonotype has a handful of counts. V and J are TRBV28 and TRBJ2-7, with TRBD1 identical over 9 bases. V lost 7 bases and J lost 3; bases outside the gene matches: 16. CDR3 length: 17 amino acids. Germline V CDR1 and CDR2: MDHEN, SYDVKM. Here the CDR3 reads CASNPVSPGQGLYEQYF. CDR3 coding DNA: TGTGCCAGCAACCCCGTCTCCCCGGGACAGGGACTCTACGAGCAGTACTTC.

This clonotype has only one observation. The chain carries TRBV24-1 and TRBJ2-1, with TRBD2 identical over 10 bases. Germline trimming cut 3 bases from V and 6 bases from J; bases unmatched to any gene: 4. This CDR3 is built from 15 residues. Germline CDR1 is KGHDR and CDR2 is SFDVKD. This CDR3 is CATSDPSGSGNEQFF. The CDR3 DNA sequence: TGTGCCACCAGTGATCCTAGCGGGAGTGGCAATGAGCAGTTCTTC.

Many counts were recorded for this clonotype. The chain is built from TRBV5-4 and TRBJ2-1; 11 nucleotides line up with TRBD2. Germline CDR1 reads SGHNT; CDR2 reads YYREEE (reference sequence). V lost 1 base, J lost 9 bases, and 6 bases stayed unmatched. The CDR3 covers 15 residues. The CDR3 DNA reads TGTGCCAGCAGCTTGACTAGCGGGAGAATGGGTGAGCAGTTCTTC. Its translation: CASSLTSGRMGEQFF.

This clonotype was recorded at least ten times. CDR3 nucleotides: TGTGCCAGCAGCATGGACAGGGGGACCGTCCTGACTTTC. Protein sequence: CASSMDRGTVLTF. The gene calls are TRBV7-3 and TRBJ2-6, with 10 bases identical to TRBD1. The CDR3 contains 13 residues. V lost 5 bases, J lost 12 bases, and 4 bases stayed unmatched. CDR1 is SGHTA and CDR2 is FQGTGA in the germline V gene.

The chain employs TRBV10-1 and TRBJ2-3; perhaps TRBD1 as D (5 bases). Germline V gene lookup returns CDR1 WNHNN and CDR2 SYGVQD (reference sequence). This CDR3 comprises 13 residues. Trimming stripped 2 bases from V and 5 bases from J, with 8 bases between. The CDR3 here is CASSEGARDTQYF. CDR3 DNA sequence: TGCGCCAGCAGTGAGGGGGCCCGAGATACGCAGTATTTT.

This clonotype was counted at least ten times. This chain links TRBV30 with TRBJ2-7; 7 bases fit TRBD2. This CDR3 comprises 13 residues. The J segment lost 3 bases and the V segment lost 7 bases, leaving 9 bases of the junction unmatched. Germline V CDR1 and CDR2: GTSNPN, SVGIG (reference sequence). CDR3 nucleotides: TGTGCCTCGAATGGGGGGGATCACTACGAGCAGTACTTC. This gives the protein CASNGGDHYEQYF.

The CDR3 reads CASSLALAATYEQYF. DNA for the CDR3: TGTGCCAGCAGCTTAGCGCTCGCTGCCACCTACGAGCAGTACTTC. The chain recombines TRBV7-8 with TRBJ2-7; D not certain. The CDR3 spans 15 residues. Deletions cut 0 bases from V and 2 bases from J, with 11 bases between. Germline V gene sequence: CDR1 SGHVS, CDR2 FQNEAQ.

The table lists this clonotype with many counts. This chain joins TRBV12-3 or TRBV12-4 and TRBJ1-3; D perhaps matches TRBD1 (5 bases). This CDR3 is 14 amino acids long. V was cut by 2 bases and J by 3 bases, with 8 bases left in between. Here the CDR3 reads CASSLRGNGNTIYF. The CDR3 region has the DNA TGTGCCAGCAGTTTACGGGGCAATGGAAACACCATATATTTT.

This clonotype has a handful of counts. The chain carries TRBV6-1 and TRBJ1-3, with 7 bases matching TRBD1. CDR1 and CDR2 (germline): MNHNS, SASEGT. The V gene end was trimmed by 5 bases and the J gene end by 4 bases; junction bases not matched to a gene: 5. This CDR3 has 14 amino acids. This chain's CDR3 is CASSSTGVGNTIYF. CDR3 sequence (DNA): TGTGCCAGCAGTAGTACAGGGGTCGGAAACACCATATATTTT.

Concerning this clonotype: It may be a read error: a sequence one base away is much more abundant. The chain joins TRBV6-1 to TRBJ1-1; a possible D gene is TRBD1 (6 bases). There are 16 residues in the CDR3. V lost 6 bases and J lost 4, with 21 bases in between. Germline V gives CDR1 MNHNS, CDR2 SASEGT. CDR3 nucleotides: TGTGCCAGCAGCTCCGGGACACGGGTTAAGGGCACTGAAGCTTTCTTT. As protein: CASSSGTRVKGTEAFF.

Comments on this clonotype: The junction does not match germline at one end; this may be a read error. The chain combines TRBV7-2 with TRBJ2-5; D gene ambiguous. This CDR3 contains 13 residues. Germline CDR1 reads SGHTA; CDR2 reads FQGNSA. Written as DNA, the CDR3 is TGTGCCAGCAGCTTAGCTAGACAAGGGACCCAGTACTTC. Translating it yields CASSLARQGTQYF. The variable domain in full, with the rest retrieved from reference TRBV7-2 and TRBJ2-5, is GAGVSQSPSNKVTEKGKDVELRCDPISGHTALYWYRQSLGQGLEFLIYFQGNSAPDKSGLPSDRFSAERTGGSVSTLTIQRTQQEDSAVYLCASSLARQGTQYFGPGTRLLVL.